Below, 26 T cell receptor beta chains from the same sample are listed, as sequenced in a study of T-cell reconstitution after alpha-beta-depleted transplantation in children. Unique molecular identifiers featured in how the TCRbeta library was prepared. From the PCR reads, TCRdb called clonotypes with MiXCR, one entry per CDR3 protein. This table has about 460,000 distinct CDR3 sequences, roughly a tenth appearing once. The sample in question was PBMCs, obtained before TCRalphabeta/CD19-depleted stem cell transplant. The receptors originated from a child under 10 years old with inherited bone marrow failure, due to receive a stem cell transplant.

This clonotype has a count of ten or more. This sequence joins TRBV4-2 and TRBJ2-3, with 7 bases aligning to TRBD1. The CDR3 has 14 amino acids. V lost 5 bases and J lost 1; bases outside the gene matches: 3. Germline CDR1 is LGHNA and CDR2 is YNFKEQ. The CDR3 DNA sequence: TGTGCCAGCAGCACTGACAGGGGCACAGATACGCAGTATTTT. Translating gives CASSTDRGTDTQYF.

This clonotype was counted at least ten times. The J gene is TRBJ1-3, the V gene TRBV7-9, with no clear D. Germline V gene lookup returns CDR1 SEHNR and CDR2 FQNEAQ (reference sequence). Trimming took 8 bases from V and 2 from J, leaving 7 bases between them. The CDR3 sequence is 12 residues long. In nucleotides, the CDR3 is TGTGCCAGCCGCGTGGCTGGAAACACCATATATTTT. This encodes CASRVAGNTIYF.

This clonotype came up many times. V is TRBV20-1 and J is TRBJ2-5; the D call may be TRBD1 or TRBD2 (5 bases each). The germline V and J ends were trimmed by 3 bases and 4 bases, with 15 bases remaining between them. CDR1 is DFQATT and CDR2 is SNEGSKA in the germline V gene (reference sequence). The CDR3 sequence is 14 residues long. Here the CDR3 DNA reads TGCAGTGCTAGTTCGGGACGGTCGGGAGAGACCCAGTACTTC. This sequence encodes CSASSGRSGETQYF.

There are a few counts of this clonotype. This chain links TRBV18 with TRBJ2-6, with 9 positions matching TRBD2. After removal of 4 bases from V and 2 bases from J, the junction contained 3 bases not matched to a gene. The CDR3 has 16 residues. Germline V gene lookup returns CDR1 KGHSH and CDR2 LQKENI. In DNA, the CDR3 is TGTGCCAGCTCACGCCAGCGGGAGGCTGGGGCCAACGTCCTGACTTTC. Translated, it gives CASSRQREAGANVLTF.

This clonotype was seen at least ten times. In DNA form, the CDR3 reads TGTGCCAGCAGTTATCCCAATGAGCAGTTCTTC. Encoded protein: CASSYPNEQFF. The V call is TRBV6-2 or TRBV6-3, the J call TRBJ2-1; D unclear. The CDR3 totals 11 residues. In germline, CDR1 is MNHEY, CDR2 SVGEGT. The ends were cut back, 3 bases at V and 6 bases at J, with 3 bases in the middle.

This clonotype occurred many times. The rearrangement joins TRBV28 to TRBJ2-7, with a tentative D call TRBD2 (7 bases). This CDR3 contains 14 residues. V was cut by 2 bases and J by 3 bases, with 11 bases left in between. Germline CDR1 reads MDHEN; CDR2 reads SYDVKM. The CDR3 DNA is TGTGCCAGCAGTTTAAGGGGGAGGGGCTACGAGCAGTACTTC. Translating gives CASSLRGRGYEQYF. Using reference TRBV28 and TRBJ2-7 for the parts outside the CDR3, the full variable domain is DVKVTQSSRYLVKRTGEKVFLECVQDMDHENMFWYRQDPGLGLRLIYFSYDVKMKEKGDIPEGYSVSREKKERFSLILESASTNQTSMYLCASSLRGRGYEQYFGPGTRLTVT.

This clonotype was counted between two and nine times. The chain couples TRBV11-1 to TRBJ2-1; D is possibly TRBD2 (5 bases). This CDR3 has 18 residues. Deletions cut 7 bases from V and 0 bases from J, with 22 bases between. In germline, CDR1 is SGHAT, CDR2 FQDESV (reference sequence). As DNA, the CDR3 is TGTGCCAGCACGAGATGGGAGAAACGCTCTAGCTCCTACAATGAGCAGTTCTTC. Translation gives CASTRWEKRSSSYNEQFF.

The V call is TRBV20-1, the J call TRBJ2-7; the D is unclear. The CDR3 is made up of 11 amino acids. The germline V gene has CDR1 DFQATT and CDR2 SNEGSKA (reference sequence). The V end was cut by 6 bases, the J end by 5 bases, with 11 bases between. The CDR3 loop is CSALQRNEQYF. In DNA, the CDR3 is TGCAGTGCACTTCAAAGAAACGAGCAGTACTTC.

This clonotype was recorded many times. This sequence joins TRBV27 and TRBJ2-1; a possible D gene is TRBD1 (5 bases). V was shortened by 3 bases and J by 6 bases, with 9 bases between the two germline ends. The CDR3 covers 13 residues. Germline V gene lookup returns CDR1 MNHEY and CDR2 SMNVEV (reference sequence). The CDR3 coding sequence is TGTGCCAGCAGTTTCTCAGGGTTCAATGAGCAGTTCTTC. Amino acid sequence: CASSFSGFNEQFF.

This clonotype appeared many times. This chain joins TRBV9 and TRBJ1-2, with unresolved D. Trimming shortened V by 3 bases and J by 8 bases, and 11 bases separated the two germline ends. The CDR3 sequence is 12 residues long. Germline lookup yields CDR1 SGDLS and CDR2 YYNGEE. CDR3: CASSAVLGGYTF. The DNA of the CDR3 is TGTGCCAGCAGCGCTGTGTTGGGAGGCTACACCTTC.

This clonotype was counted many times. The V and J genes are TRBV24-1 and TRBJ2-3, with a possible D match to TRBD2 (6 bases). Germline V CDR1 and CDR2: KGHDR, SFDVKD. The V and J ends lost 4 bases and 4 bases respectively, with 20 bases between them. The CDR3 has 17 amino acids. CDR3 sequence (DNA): TGTGCCACCAGTGACCCCAGACTAGGACCGTTACCAGATACGCAGTATTTT. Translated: CATSDPRLGPLPDTQYF.

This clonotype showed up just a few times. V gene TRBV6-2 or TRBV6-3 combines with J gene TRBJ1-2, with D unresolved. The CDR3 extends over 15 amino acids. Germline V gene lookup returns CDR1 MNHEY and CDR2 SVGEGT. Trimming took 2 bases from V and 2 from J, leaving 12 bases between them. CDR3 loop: CASSYQGRWNYGYTF. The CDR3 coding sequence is TGTGCCAGCAGTTACCAAGGCAGGTGGAACTATGGCTACACCTTC.

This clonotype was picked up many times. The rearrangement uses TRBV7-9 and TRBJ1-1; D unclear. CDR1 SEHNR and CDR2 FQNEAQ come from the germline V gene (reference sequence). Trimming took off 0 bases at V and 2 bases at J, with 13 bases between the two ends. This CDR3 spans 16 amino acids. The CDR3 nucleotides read TGTGCCAGCAGCTTAGCCCCGGACCGCTCCAACACTGAAGCTTTCTTT. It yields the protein CASSLAPDRSNTEAFF.

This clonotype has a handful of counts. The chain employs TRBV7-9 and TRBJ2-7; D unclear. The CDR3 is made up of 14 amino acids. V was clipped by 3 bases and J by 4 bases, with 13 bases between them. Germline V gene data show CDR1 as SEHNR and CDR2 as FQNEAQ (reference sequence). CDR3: CASSFLGSGYEQYF. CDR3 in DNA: TGTGCCAGCAGCTTCCTGGGGTCCGGGTACGAGCAGTACTTC.

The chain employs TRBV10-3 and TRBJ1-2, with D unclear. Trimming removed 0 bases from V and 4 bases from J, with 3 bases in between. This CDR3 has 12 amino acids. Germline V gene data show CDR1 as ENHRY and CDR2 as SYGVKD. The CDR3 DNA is TGTGCCATCAGTGAGTCAGCCTATGGCTACACCTTC. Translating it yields CAISESAYGYTF.

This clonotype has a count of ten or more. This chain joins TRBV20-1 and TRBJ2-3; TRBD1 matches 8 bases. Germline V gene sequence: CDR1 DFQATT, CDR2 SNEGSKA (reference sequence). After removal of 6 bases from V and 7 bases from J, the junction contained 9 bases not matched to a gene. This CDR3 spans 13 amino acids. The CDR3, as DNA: TGCAGTGCCCCGAGGACAGGGTACAATACGCAGTATTTT. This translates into CSAPRTGYNTQYF.

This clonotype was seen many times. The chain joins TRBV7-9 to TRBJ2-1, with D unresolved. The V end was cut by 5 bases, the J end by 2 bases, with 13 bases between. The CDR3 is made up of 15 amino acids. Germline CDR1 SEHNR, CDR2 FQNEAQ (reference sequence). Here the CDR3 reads CASSEARSPYNEQFF. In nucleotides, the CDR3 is TGTGCCAGCAGCGAAGCTAGGAGCCCCTACAATGAGCAGTTCTTC.

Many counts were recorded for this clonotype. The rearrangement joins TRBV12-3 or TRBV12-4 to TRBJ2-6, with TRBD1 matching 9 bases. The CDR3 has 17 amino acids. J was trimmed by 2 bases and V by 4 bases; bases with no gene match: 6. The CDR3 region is CASSYRGQYPGANVLTF. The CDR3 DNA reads TGTGCCAGCAGTTACAGGGGGCAATACCCTGGGGCCAACGTCCTGACTTTC.

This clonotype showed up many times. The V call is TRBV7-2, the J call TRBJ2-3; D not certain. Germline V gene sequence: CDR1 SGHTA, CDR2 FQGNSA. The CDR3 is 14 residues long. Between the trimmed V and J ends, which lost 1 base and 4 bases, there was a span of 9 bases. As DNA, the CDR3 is TGTGCCAGCAGCTTAGGGCTATCGGCAGATACGCAGTATTTT. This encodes CASSLGLSADTQYF.

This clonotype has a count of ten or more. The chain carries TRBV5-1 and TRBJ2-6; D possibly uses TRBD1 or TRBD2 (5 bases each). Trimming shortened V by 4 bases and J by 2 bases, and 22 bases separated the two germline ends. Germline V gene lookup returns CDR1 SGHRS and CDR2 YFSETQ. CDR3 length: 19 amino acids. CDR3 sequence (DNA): TGCGCCAGCAGCCCACGCCCGGGGCCCGTCGTCACTGGGGCCAACGTCCTGACTTTC. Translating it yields CASSPRPGPVVTGANVLTF.

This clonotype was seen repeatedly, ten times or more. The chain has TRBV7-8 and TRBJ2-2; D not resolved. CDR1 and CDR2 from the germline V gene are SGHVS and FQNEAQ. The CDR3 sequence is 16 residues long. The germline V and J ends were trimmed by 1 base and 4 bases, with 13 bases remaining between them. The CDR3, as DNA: TGTGCCAGCAGCTTAGTAAGCCTCCTTTCCACCGGGGAGCTGTTTTTT. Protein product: CASSLVSLLSTGELFF.

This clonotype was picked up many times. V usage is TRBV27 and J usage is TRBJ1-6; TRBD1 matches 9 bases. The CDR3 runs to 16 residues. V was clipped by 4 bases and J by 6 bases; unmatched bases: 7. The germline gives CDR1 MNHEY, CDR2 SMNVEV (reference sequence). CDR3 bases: TGTGCCAGCAGTTCCCATACAGGGGGCAGTAATTCACCCCTCCACTTT. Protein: CASSSHTGGSNSPLHF.

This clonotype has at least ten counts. Written as DNA, the CDR3 is TGTGCCAGCAGTTTTGACACTTACAATGAGCAGTTCTTC. As protein: CASSFDTYNEQFF. The gene calls are TRBV28 and TRBJ2-1; D is unclear. Germline V lookup: CDR1 MDHEN, CDR2 SYDVKM. The CDR3 is 13 residues long. V lost 3 bases, J lost 4 bases, and 7 bases lay in between.

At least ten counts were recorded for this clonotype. CDR3: CASSRDGTRQETQYF. The CDR3, as DNA: TGTGCCAGCAGCCGGGACGGGACGAGGCAAGAGACCCAGTACTTC. The genes are TRBV6-1 and TRBJ2-5; D could derive from TRBD1 or TRBD2 (5 bases each). The CDR3 runs to 15 residues. Germline CDR1 MNHNS, CDR2 SASEGT. V lost 6 bases, J lost 2 bases, and 16 bases lay in between.

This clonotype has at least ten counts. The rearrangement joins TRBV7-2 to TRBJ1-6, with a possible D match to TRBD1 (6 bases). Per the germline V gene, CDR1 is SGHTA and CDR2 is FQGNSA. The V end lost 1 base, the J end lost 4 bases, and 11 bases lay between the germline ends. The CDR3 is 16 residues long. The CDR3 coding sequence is TGTGCCAGCAGCTTAGAGGGCGGACAGTATAATTCACCCCTCCACTTT. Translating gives CASSLEGGQYNSPLHF.

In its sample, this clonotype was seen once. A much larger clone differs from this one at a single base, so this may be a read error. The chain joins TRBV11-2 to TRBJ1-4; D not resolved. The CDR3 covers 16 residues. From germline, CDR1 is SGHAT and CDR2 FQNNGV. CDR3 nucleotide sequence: TGTGCCAGCAGCTTAGGATACCGGGCACAAAATGAAAACCTGTTTTTT. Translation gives CASSLGYRAQNENLFF.